The sequence of this T cell receptor (beta chain) was determined in a study of T cells in Graves' hyperthyroidism and ophthalmopathy. This CDR3 region has 12 residues. With 9 bases removed from V and 0 bases from J, the gap between germline ends came to 6 bases. Germline V gene data show CDR1 as KGHDR and CDR2 as SFDVKD. This clonotype was observed a handful of times. A much larger clonotype is one base distant, so this may be a read error. Amplified regions were TCR beta CDR3 sequences from RNA transcripts. Using the HTBI primer set, a first-round RT-PCR was run on the TCR CDR3. TCRdb reanalysed the multiplex PCR reads using MiXCR and keeps one entry per CDR3 protein. Of 500,000 to 550,000 distinct CDR3 sequences listed, about 20% are singletons.

The source is a man between 35 and 55 years old with Graves' ophthalmopathy. The chain links TRBV24-1 to TRBJ2-3, with TRBD1 as a possible D gene (6 bases). Sequencing input: blood. DNA for the CDR3: TGTGCCACCGGACAGAGCACAGATACGCAGTATTTT. This codes for CATGQSTDTQYF.